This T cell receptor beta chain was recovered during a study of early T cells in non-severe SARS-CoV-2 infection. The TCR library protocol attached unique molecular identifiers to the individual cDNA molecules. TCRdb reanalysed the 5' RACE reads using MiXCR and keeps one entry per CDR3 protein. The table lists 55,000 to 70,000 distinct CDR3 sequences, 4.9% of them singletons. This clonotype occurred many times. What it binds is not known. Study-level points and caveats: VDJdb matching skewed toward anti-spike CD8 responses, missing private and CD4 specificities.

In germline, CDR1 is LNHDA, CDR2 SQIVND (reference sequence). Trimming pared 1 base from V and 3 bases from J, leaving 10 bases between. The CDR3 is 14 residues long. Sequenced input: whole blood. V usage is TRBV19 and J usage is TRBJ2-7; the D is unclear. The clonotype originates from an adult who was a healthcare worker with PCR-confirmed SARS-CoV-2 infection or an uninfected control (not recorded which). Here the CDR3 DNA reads TGTGCCAGTAGTATAGGAGAAGGATTCTACGAGCAGTACTTC. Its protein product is CASSIGEGFYEQYF.